This T cell receptor beta chain was retrieved from a study of cytomegalovirus exposure and HLA in healthy donors. Clones were read by immunoSEQ multiplex PCR, and TCRdb kept only the in-frame ones, dropping some. Counted here are a few hundred thousand clones, 75% to 90% occurring once; the ten biggest clones make up about 0.8%. Study observations and caveats: Rare TCR sequences dominated, though some public TCRs recurred in many donors. It was reported that the classifier diagnosed cytomegalovirus status with high specificity and sensitivity in both the original and validation cohorts.

Note on this clone: Its antigen is still unknown.

Germline V gene lookup returns CDR1 SGDLS and CDR2 YYNGEE. V lost 4 bases and J lost 2; bases outside the gene matches: 7. The length of the CDR3 is 15 residues. The clonotype comes from a woman under 30 in good health and CMV-seronegative. Sequenced: PBMCs. The rearrangement links TRBV9 to TRBJ2-3, with TRBD2 identical over 7 bases. CDR3 coding DNA: TGTGCCAGCAGCCAAAGCGGGACCTTCACAGATACGCAGTATTTT. Translation: CASSQSGTFTDTQYF.